Listed here is a single T cell receptor beta chain. Germline lookup yields CDR1 LGHDT and CDR2 YNNKEL (reference sequence). The CDR3 covers 16 residues. J gave up 5 bases and V 0 bases, and 8 bases lay outside the gene matches. The data stem from a study of early T cells in non-severe SARS-CoV-2 infection. In the study overall: Bulk RNA isolated from unsorted whole blood underwent sequencing; chains were not paired.

Attached unique molecular identifiers marked individual cDNA molecules. Via MiXCR, TCRdb re-called the 5' RACE reads, giving one row per CDR3 protein. The table lists about 90,000 distinct CDR3 sequences, more than 10% of them singletons. The chain has TRBV3-1 and TRBJ1-2; 8 bases agree with TRBD1. Sequences were derived from whole blood, sampled at baseline. This TCR came from an adult who was a healthcare worker with PCR-confirmed SARS-CoV-2 infection or an uninfected control (not recorded which). The CDR3 nucleotides are TGTGCCAGCAGCCAAGATCCTACAGGGGGGAGTTATGGCTACACCTTC. It encodes CASSQDPTGGSYGYTF.